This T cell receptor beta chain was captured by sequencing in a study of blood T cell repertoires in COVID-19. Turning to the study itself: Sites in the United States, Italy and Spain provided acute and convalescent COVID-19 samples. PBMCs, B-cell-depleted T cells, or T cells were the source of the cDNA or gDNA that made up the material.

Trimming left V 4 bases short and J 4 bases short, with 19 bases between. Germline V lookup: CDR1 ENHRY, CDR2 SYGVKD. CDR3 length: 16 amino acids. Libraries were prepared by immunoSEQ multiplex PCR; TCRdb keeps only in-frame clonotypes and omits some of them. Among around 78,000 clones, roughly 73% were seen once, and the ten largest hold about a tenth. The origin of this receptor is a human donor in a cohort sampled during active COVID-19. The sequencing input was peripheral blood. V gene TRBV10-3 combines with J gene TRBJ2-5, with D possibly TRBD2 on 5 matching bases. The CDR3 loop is CAISASLTGLGETQYF. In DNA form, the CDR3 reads TGTGCCATCAGTGCCTCCCTTACCGGACTTGGAGAGACCCAGTACTTC.